This T cell receptor (beta chain) was found in a study of T cell responses to AZD1222 COVID-19 vaccine. Study-wide results and caveats: At baseline, seropositivity was found in only five or six AZD1222 recipients. Along spike, vaccine-associated CD4 TCRs were found throughout, with dominance at 160-218 and 743-854.

CDR1 is LNHDA, CDR2 SQIVND, per germline (reference sequence). J lost 3 bases, V lost 5 bases, and 6 bases had no gene match. The CDR3 runs 14 residues. The data were produced by immunoSEQ multiplex PCR, yet TCRdb's version contains in-frame clones alone and is incomplete. The top ten clones hold roughly 2.8% of a sample with about 15,000 clones, about 87% of them seen once. Comment on this clone: Its target is not known.

The input for sequencing was peripheral blood, taken 28 days after the second AZD1222 dose. The source is an adult who received the AZD1222 COVID-19 vaccine. The rearrangement links TRBV19 to TRBJ2-7; 8 nucleotides line up with TRBD1. The CDR3, as DNA: TGTGCCAGTAGTCTTCCCGGGACAGGCTACGAGCAGTACTTC. Encoded protein: CASSLPGTGYEQYF.